This TCR beta chain is drawn from a study of blood T cell repertoires in COVID-19. Trimming removed 4 bases at V and 2 bases at J, with 16 bases between. Germline CDR1 SGHNT, CDR2 YYREEE (reference sequence). CDR3 length: 15 residues. Produced via immunoSEQ multiplex PCR; TCRdb's table is partial and in-frame only. Of 430,000 or so clones listed, 80% to 90% were seen once; the top ten hold about 0.91%. This clonotype was sampled from a young man with COVID-19, enrolled during active disease. This rearrangement joins TRBV5-4 to TRBJ2-7, with D possibly matching TRBD1 (6 bases). Material for sequencing was peripheral blood. CDR3 sequence (DNA): TGTGCCAGCAGCCCTAGTTGGGACAAAACCTACGAGCAGTACTTC. This translates into CASSPSWDKTYEQYF.